The T cell receptor beta chain under discussion was sequenced for a study of blood T cells in healthy people across ages. This clonotype was seen more than once but under ten times. The second PCR ran about 6 to 12 cycles with a sample-barcoded 5' primer and J-beta primers. Each CDR3 protein is one row after TCRdb ran MiXCR on the 5' RACE reads. The data show about 1.6 million distinct CDR3 sequences, with about 32% seen just once and about 10% held by the top ten. The receptor was isolated from a woman in her thirties in good health. Material for sequencing was blood.

CDR3 nucleotides: TGCAGCGTTCAGGACGGCTTTAATGAAAAACTGTTTTTT. Its translation is CSVQDGFNEKLFF. The chain uses TRBV29-1 and TRBJ1-4, with D unclear. CDR1 and CDR2 (germline): SQVTM, ANQGSEA. V lost 5 bases to trimming and J lost 4 bases, with 11 bases between them. The CDR3 consists of 13 residues.